This T cell receptor beta chain was identified in a study of human T cells and chemical hapten exposure. Study in general: Small discrepancies in pooled library volume mainly accounted for the varying TCR yields per sample.

Trimming left V 0 bases short and J 3 bases short, with 8 bases between. The CDR3 extends over 14 amino acids. The germline V gene encodes CDR1 SGHVS and CDR2 FNYEAQ. Study-level points and caveats: TCRs exceeding a frequency of 1 in 1000 stayed unchanged under DPC sensitization.

Library preparation tagged each individual cDNA molecule with a unique molecular identifier. As handled by the study authors: Sampled TCR counts reached a median of roughly 100,000 per sample, with values ranging from roughly 23,224 to 700,000. TCRdb reprocessed the RACE reads with MiXCR, giving one entry per CDR3 protein. TCRdb assigned the V and J calls; the authors' analysis was not used. The sample yields around 130,000 distinct CDR3 sequences, 9% to 10% seen once. The time point was: healthy volunteer bleed at 2 weeks. Unfractionated whole blood was the source of the extracted total RNA. This clonotype was picked up a small number of times. Its matching antigen is unknown.

V is TRBV7-6 and J is TRBJ2-5; TRBD1 is a possible D gene (5 bases). The clonotype was recovered from a male donor in good health. Some clones in this sample may be carry-over from other donors' samples. Material: whole blood. CDR3 sequence: CASSLARQKETQYF. In DNA, the CDR3 is TGTGCCAGCAGCTTAGCTCGACAGAAAGAGACCCAGTACTTC.